Below are 15 T cell receptor beta chains sequenced from a single sample in a study of identical twins. Each CDR3 protein gets one entry after TCRdb re-called the 5' RACE reads with MiXCR. The sample records about 720,000 distinct CDR3 sequences, less than 10% being singletons. The same specimen was also included in a second study, on yellow fever vaccine responses in identical twins.

Material for sequencing was PBMCs. These receptors all come from a woman under 30 in good health.

DNA of the CDR3: TGTGCCAGCAGTCCCGCAGGGAGCCCCGCCTACGAGCAGTACTTC. Translating it yields CASSPAGSPAYEQYF. J is TRBJ2-7 and V is TRBV27; D could derive from TRBD1 or TRBD2 (5 bases each). CDR3 size: 15 residues. The V and J ends lost 5 bases and 2 bases respectively, with 16 bases between them. Germline V CDR1 and CDR2: MNHEY, SMNVEV (reference sequence).

The sample holds many counts of this clonotype. CDR3 region: CASSPMTGDLISYEQYF. CDR3 coding DNA: TGCGCCAGCAGCCCAATGACAGGGGACCTAATCTCCTACGAGCAGTACTTC. This chain connects TRBV5-1 to TRBJ2-7, with TRBD1 identical over 8 bases. The germline gives CDR1 SGHRS, CDR2 YFSETQ. The CDR3 totals 17 residues. With 4 bases clipped from V and 0 bases from J, the junction kept 12 bases outside the gene matches.

The rearrangement joins TRBV7-9 to TRBJ2-5; D is possibly TRBD1 (5 bases). The CDR3 extends over 15 amino acids. The germline gives CDR1 SEHNR, CDR2 FQNEAQ (reference sequence). Deletions cut 1 base from V and 4 bases from J, with 13 bases between. In nucleotides, the CDR3 is TGTGCCAGCAGCTTAGTTTCCAGGGCAGGAGAGACCCAGTACTTC. It encodes CASSLVSRAGETQYF.

This clonotype was recorded a few times. The chain has TRBV7-9 and TRBJ2-3; 8 bases map to TRBD1. With V trimmed by 5 bases and J by 2 bases, 9 bases remained unmatched. CDR3 length: 16 residues. Germline lookup yields CDR1 SEHNR and CDR2 FQNEAQ (reference sequence). Here the CDR3 DNA reads TGTGCCAGCAGCCGACAGGGGACACGGATCACAGATACGCAGTATTTT. It yields the protein CASSRQGTRITDTQYF.

This clonotype was counted between two and nine times. The rearrangement uses TRBV6-2 or TRBV6-3 and TRBJ2-7; D possibly matches TRBD1 or TRBD2 (6 bases each). V was shortened by 6 bases and J by 6 bases, with 12 bases between the two germline ends. This CDR3 is built from 12 residues. Germline lookup yields CDR1 MNHEY and CDR2 SVGEGT. CDR3 residues: CASRTGALEQYF. CDR3 bases: TGTGCCAGCAGAACGGGGGCCCTCGAGCAGTACTTC.

This clonotype was recorded many times. The chain employs TRBV28 and TRBJ2-3; 11 positions agree with TRBD2. From germline, CDR1 is MDHEN and CDR2 SYDVKM. The CDR3 has 16 residues. The trim removed 3 bases at V and 0 bases at J, leaving 2 bases unmatched. The CDR3 DNA sequence: TGTGCCAGCAGTTTTCGACTAGCGGGGAGCACAGATACGCAGTATTTT. Amino acid sequence: CASSFRLAGSTDTQYF.

This clonotype was observed many times. This chain uses TRBV20-1 with TRBJ1-1; a weak D match, TRBD1 (6 bases). The CDR3 contains 15 residues. Deletions cut 1 base from V and 0 bases from J, with 12 bases between. CDR1 DFQATT and CDR2 SNEGSKA come from the germline V gene (reference sequence). The CDR3 DNA reads TGCAGTGCTAGAGCCCCGACAGGTGTGAACACTGAAGCTTTCTTT. This codes for CSARAPTGVNTEAFF.

The chain recombines TRBV7-2 with TRBJ1-5; no clear D gene. Germline V CDR1 and CDR2: SGHTA, FQGNSA. The V end was cut by 3 bases, the J end by 4 bases, with 7 bases between. The CDR3 has 13 amino acids. The CDR3 bases are TGTGCCAGCAGCTTGAGAGATAATCAGCCCCAGCATTTT. Amino acid sequence: CASSLRDNQPQHF. The whole variable domain, filled in from reference TRBV7-2 and TRBJ1-5, reads GAGVSQSPSNKVTEKGKDVELRCDPISGHTALYWYRQSLGQGLEFLIYFQGNSAPDKSGLPSDRFSAERTGGSVSTLTIQRTQQEDSAVYLCASSLRDNQPQHFGDGTRLSIL.

This clonotype has ten or more counts. This rearrangement joins TRBV12-3 or TRBV12-4 to TRBJ2-2, with D possibly TRBD2 on 6 matching bases. The V and J ends lost 0 bases and 0 bases respectively, with 11 bases between them. The CDR3 spans 17 residues. Here the CDR3 DNA reads TGTGCCAGCAGTTTAGCGATCCGGGGGACGAACACCGGGGAGCTGTTTTTT. Amino acids: CASSLAIRGTNTGELFF.

The CDR3 nucleotides read TGTGCCAGCAGTGTGTCGGGGGGAATGGCTCGGGAGACCCAGTACTTC. This encodes CASSVSGGMARETQYF. V is TRBV2 and J is TRBJ2-5, with 7 bases that match TRBD2. This CDR3 spans 16 amino acids. Trimming cost V 4 bases and J 5 bases; bases outside gene matches: 13. Germline V gene sequence: CDR1 SNHLY, CDR2 FYNNEI.

The chain links TRBV2 to TRBJ2-5; TRBD1 agrees at 7 bases. The CDR3 totals 14 residues. The germline CDR1 and CDR2 sequences are SNHLY and FYNNEI. V lost 7 bases, J lost 5 bases, and 10 bases stayed unmatched. CDR3 DNA sequence: TGTGCCAGCAATTTCGACAGGGTGGTTGAGACCCAGTACTTC. The encoded protein is CASNFDRVVETQYF.

This clonotype was recorded many times. The rearrangement uses TRBV4-1 and TRBJ2-7; 9 bases line up with TRBD1. The germline CDR1 and CDR2 sequences are MGHRA and YSYEKL. This CDR3 spans 15 amino acids. V trimming: 2 bases; J trimming: 5 bases; junction bases outside the gene matches: 7. DNA of the CDR3: TGCGCCAGCAGCCAACCACCCGGGACAGGGAACGAGCAGTACTTC. This sequence encodes CASSQPPGTGNEQYF.

This chain joins TRBV20-1 and TRBJ1-4; D is undetermined. This CDR3 comprises 16 residues. With 0 bases removed from V and 4 bases from J, the gap between germline ends came to 15 bases. In germline, CDR1 is DFQATT, CDR2 SNEGSKA (reference sequence). This chain's CDR3 is CSAREETKTVNEKLFF. The CDR3 region has the DNA TGCAGTGCTAGAGAGGAGACCAAGACTGTTAATGAAAAACTGTTTTTT.

This clonotype came up many times. This chain connects TRBV4-1 to TRBJ1-5; D gene uncertain. The CDR3 has 15 residues. V lost 1 base, J lost 1 base, and 8 bases lay in between. Germline assignment: CDR1 MGHRA and CDR2 YSYEKL. CDR3 sequence: CASSQVPGSNQPQHF. CDR3 nucleotide sequence: TGCGCCAGCAGCCAAGTTCCGGGGAGCAATCAGCCCCAGCATTTT.

There are a few counts of this clonotype. This chain links TRBV6-1 with TRBJ1-1; 9 bases match TRBD1. J was trimmed by 5 bases and V by 6 bases; bases with no gene match: 4. In germline, CDR1 is MNHNS, CDR2 SASEGT. The CDR3 has 13 amino acids. DNA for the CDR3: TGTGCCAGCAGAGACGACAGGGGGACTGAAGCTTTCTTT. This translates into CASRDDRGTEAFF.